The present T cell receptor (beta chain) was sequenced within a study of T cell repertoires in cytomegalovirus infection. Study in general: Selected CMV epitopes included recently identified HLA-C-restricted ones as well as well-studied HLA-B-restricted ones. Notes on the study in general: CMV-specific HLA-C-restricted TCR beta clonotypes dominated the ex vivo response.

The CDR3 is 13 amino acids. Germline V gene sequence: CDR1 LNHDA, CDR2 SQIVND (reference sequence). Trimming left V 10 bases short and J 2 bases short, with 14 bases between. Note on this clonotype: The antigen is unknown.

TCRdb reanalysed the reads using MiXCR and keeps one entry per CDR3 protein. Of approximately 390,000 distinct CDR3 sequences listed, roughly a third were seen once; the top ten hold less than 15%. The sample consisted of cultured PBMCs, taken from culture after CMV antigen stimulation. The TCR originated in a human donor in good health (CMV status not recorded). Some clones in this sample may be carry-over from other donors' samples. V gene TRBV19 combines with J gene TRBJ2-5; D is uncertain. As DNA, the CDR3 is TGTGCCACCACTGGCAGGTCACAAGAGACCCAGTACTTC. The encoded protein is CATTGRSQETQYF.